These 9 T cell receptor beta chains were all obtained from the same sample, sequenced in a study of blood T cell repertoires in COVID-19. The protocol was immunoSEQ multiplex PCR, while the TCRdb copy is restricted to in-frame clones and leaves out a portion. The repertoire holds 300,000 to 350,000 clones, with 88% as singletons. Sequencing input: PBMCs or T cells enriched from blood (not recorded which). The receptors come from a man aged 30-40 years who had recovered from COVID-19.

The chain carries TRBV6-2 or TRBV6-3 and TRBJ2-5, with a tentative D call TRBD2 (5 bases). The CDR3 spans 15 residues. Trimming removed 0 bases at V and 7 bases at J, with 15 bases between. Germline V gives CDR1 MNHEY, CDR2 SVGEGT. CDR3 sequence: CASSYSRAGIGTQYF. DNA of the CDR3: TGTGCCAGCAGTTACTCGAGGGCAGGAATAGGGACCCAGTACTTC.

This CDR3 is CATSREGGPYEQYF. The CDR3 coding sequence is TGTGCCACCAGCAGAGAAGGAGGCCCCTACGAGCAGTACTTC. The V call is TRBV15, the J call TRBJ2-7; tentative D call: TRBD2 (5 bases). CDR3 length equals 14 residues. Per the germline V gene, CDR1 is LNHNV and CDR2 is YYDKDF (reference sequence). V was cut by 0 bases and J by 2 bases, with 8 bases left in between.

The chain joins TRBV11-2 to TRBJ2-7, with D maybe TRBD1 (5 bases). The CDR3 covers 15 residues. The germline V and J ends were trimmed by 1 base and 0 bases, with 10 bases remaining between them. CDR1 and CDR2 from the germline V gene are SGHAT and FQNNGV. The CDR3 region is CASSLGAGHSYEQYF. CDR3 coding DNA: TGTGCCAGCAGCTTAGGTGCAGGGCACTCCTACGAGCAGTACTTC.

This chain uses TRBV4-2 with TRBJ1-4; tentative D call: TRBD1 (6 bases). CDR1 is LGHNA and CDR2 is YNFKEQ in the germline V gene. V was shortened by 0 bases and J by 5 bases, with 7 bases between the two germline ends. This CDR3 comprises 14 residues. CDR3 loop: CASSQEQGNEKLFF. In DNA, the CDR3 is TGTGCCAGCAGCCAAGAGCAGGGGAATGAAAAACTGTTTTTT.

This clone was seen more than once but under ten times. V gene TRBV28 combines with J gene TRBJ2-1; 13 bases agree with TRBD2. With 4 bases clipped from V and 6 bases from J, the junction kept 3 bases outside the gene matches. This CDR3 comprises 15 residues. Per the germline V gene, CDR1 is MDHEN and CDR2 is SYDVKM. CDR3 nucleotides: TGTGCCAGCAGTTCGACTAGCGGGGGGATCAATGAGCAGTTCTTC. It is translated as CASSSTSGGINEQFF.

As regards this clone: This sample also contains other DNA sequences that code for the same CDR3. The chain uses TRBV5-6 and TRBJ2-7; 8 bases are shared with TRBD1. CDR3 length: 14 residues. V trimming: 1 base; J trimming: 3 bases; junction bases outside the gene matches: 3. The V gene's germline CDR1 is SGHDT and CDR2 YYEEEE. CDR3 in amino acids: CASSLRQGNYEQYF. The CDR3 DNA is TGTGCCAGCAGCTTGAGACAGGGGAACTACGAGCAGTACTTC.

The chain employs TRBV4-1 and TRBJ2-5; TRBD2 matches 7 bases. Losses at the gene ends were 0 bases for V and 5 bases for J; bases not matched to a gene: 6. The CDR3 consists of 15 residues. Germline V gene lookup returns CDR1 MGHRA and CDR2 YSYEKL. This CDR3 is CASSQDWRGWETQYF. The CDR3 nucleotides are TGCGCCAGCAGCCAAGATTGGCGGGGGTGGGAGACCCAGTACTTC.

V gene TRBV3-1 (or the pseudogene TRBV3-2) combines with J gene TRBJ1-1; D is unclear. CDR1 and CDR2 (germline): LGHDT, YNNKEL (reference sequence). This CDR3 has 14 residues. With 4 bases removed from V and 10 bases from J, the gap between germline ends came to 19 bases. The CDR3 is CASSPRDGNLGAFF. As DNA, the CDR3 is TGTGCCAGCAGCCCCCGGGATGGAAATTTAGGAGCTTTCTTT.

The rearrangement joins TRBV15 to TRBJ1-6; D gene uncertain. CDR3 size: 14 residues. In germline, CDR1 is LNHNV, CDR2 YYDKDF (reference sequence). Trimming removed 5 bases from V and 2 bases from J, with 7 bases in between. In DNA, the CDR3 is TGTGCCACCAGCTCGACTGCCTATAATTCACCCCTCCACTTT. This gives the protein CATSSTAYNSPLHF. The complete variable domain, with remaining parts taken from reference TRBV15 and TRBJ1-6, reads DAMVIQNPRYQVTQFGKPVTLSCSQTLNHNVMYWYQQKSSQAPKLLFHYYDKDFNNEADTPDNFQSRRPNTSFCFLDIRSPGLGDTAMYLCATSSTAYNSPLHFGNGTRLTVT.